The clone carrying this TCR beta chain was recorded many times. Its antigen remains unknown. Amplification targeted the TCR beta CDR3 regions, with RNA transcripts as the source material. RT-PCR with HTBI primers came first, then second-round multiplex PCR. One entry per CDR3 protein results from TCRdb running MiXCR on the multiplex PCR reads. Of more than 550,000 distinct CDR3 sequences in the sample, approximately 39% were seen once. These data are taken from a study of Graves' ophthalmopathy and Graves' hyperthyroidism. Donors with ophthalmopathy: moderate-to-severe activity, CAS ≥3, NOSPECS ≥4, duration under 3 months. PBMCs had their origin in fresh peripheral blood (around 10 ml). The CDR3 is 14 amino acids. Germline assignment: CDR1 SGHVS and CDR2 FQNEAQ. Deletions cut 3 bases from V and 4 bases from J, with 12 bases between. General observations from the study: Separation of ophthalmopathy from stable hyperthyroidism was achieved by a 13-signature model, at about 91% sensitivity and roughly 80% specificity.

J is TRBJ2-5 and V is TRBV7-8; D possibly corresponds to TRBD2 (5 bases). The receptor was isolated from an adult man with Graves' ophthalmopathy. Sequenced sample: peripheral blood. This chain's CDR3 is CASSFRTFGETQYF. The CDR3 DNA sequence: TGTGCCAGCAGCTTTCGGACTTTTGGAGAGACCCAGTACTTC. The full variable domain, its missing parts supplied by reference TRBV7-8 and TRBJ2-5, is GAGVSQSPRYKVAKRGQDVALRCDPISGHVSLFWYQQALGQGPEFLTYFQNEAQLDKSGLPSDRFFAERPEGSVSTLKIQRTQQEDSAVYLCASSFRTFGETQYFGPGTRLLVL.